Listed below are T cell receptor beta chains from one sample, sequenced in a study of post-analysis software for immune sequencing data. A single record per CDR3 protein comes from TCRdb applying MiXCR to the PCR reads. The sample consists of about 820,000 distinct CDR3 sequences, approximately 53% of them appearing once. Sequenced material: blood. Every receptor here comes from a girl under 18 with multiple sclerosis. Each CDR3 is given without its conserved first and last residue. Each record gives: J gene, clone size, V gene, CDR3 protein. The size field is filled for only some rows; it gives once, few, many or a size class.

>TRBJ1-2|.|TRBV20-1
SARGRREASYGYT
>TRBJ2-1|.|TRBV7-3
ASSSRPRLGPYNEQF
>TRBJ2-7|.|TRBV2
ASNLGTPTYEQY
>TRBJ2-7|.|TRBV7-2
ASSLANRASEQY
>TRBJ2-3|.|TRBV29-1
SVERSVVTDTQY
>TRBJ2-3|.|TRBV20-1
SARGVIPDTQY
>TRBJ2-3|few|TRBV29-1
SALGHTDTQY
>TRBJ1-5|.|TRBV2
ASLQTGEGQPQH
>TRBJ2-5|.|TRBV5-6
ASSSRGGAQVTQY
>TRBJ2-1|.|TRBV14
ASWTSGGSLVQF
>TRBJ2-5|.|TRBV6-6
ASSQPVGETQY
>TRBJ1-2|.|TRBV7-9
ASRKSEGHYGYT
>TRBJ2-6|.|TRBV7-9
ASSPTQTGKHGANVLT
>TRBJ1-1|once|TRBV7-9
ASSLNSGTEAF
>TRBJ2-7|.|TRBV9
ASSAGGSGPYEQY
>TRBJ2-3|.|TRBV5-4
ASSQPGRTRTDTQY
>TRBJ2-7|.|TRBV29-1
GAQGQGVSYEQY
>TRBJ2-7|many|TRBV29-1
SVDERQHTPYEQY
>TRBJ2-1|.|TRBV5-1
ASSSVFYEQV
>TRBJ2-1|.|TRBV27
ANFSSGRLNEQF
>TRBJ2-5|.|TRBV6-1
ASSEAYQETQY
>TRBJ1-2|.|TRBV29-1
SVGSDITNYGYT
>TRBJ2-3|.|TRBV11-2
ASSLPGDIGTGTQY
>TRBJ1-4|few|TRBV28
ASSLSGADPTNEKLF
>TRBJ2-7|.|TRBV5-1
ASSLYPRDLSYEQY
>TRBJ2-6|.|TRBV6-1
ASTTGSGANVLT
>TRBJ2-3|few|TRBV5-1
ASSLASGFTDTQY
>TRBJ2-7|.|TRBV5-5
ASSLLGGQATYEQY
>TRBJ2-7|few|TRBV13
ASSLQVRLAASYEQY
>TRBJ1-2|.|TRBV21-1
ASSLRWREGGDYGYT
>.|.|TRBV5-1
ASSSKDRGSYEQY
>TRBJ1-2|.|TRBV7-9
ASSPASGGYT
>TRBJ2-1|.|TRBV12-3/TRBV12-4
ASSPRASGRGEQF
>TRBJ2-7|.|TRBV7-2
ASSQISKRGYEQY
>TRBJ2-7|.|TRBV2
ASRTGQGSYEQY
>.|.|TRBV12-3/TRBV12-4
ASSRLQGSYEQY